This is a list of T cell receptor beta chains from one sample in a study of blood T cell repertoires in COVID-19. Measured with immunoSEQ multiplex PCR; TCRdb has only the in-frame clones, and not every one. This table holds 180,000 or so clones, about 85% found once. Sequences were obtained from peripheral blood. The origin of the receptors is a woman aged 70-85 years with COVID-19, enrolled during active disease. Each CDR3 is given with its conserved first and last residue. The D gene is left open where the match is weak. Size is omitted from some rows. Given values are once, few, many or a class for expanded clones.

TRBV29-1	TRBD2	TRBJ2-7	few	TGCAGCGTAAGATCCGGGACTAGCGGGGCCTACGAGCAGTACTTC	CSVRSGTSGAYEQYF
TRBV2	-	TRBJ1-6	-	TGTGCCAGCAGTCCGGGGGGCGGCGGTTCACCCCTCCACTTT	CASSPGGGGSPLHF
TRBV29-1	-	TRBJ2-3	-	TGCAGCGTTGAAGACAGGGATTCCACAGATACGCAGTATTTT	CSVEDRDSTDTQYF
TRBV5-1	TRBD1	TRBJ1-1	-	TGCGCCAGCAGCTTGGGGGACAGGGTTCAGATGAACACTGAAGCTTTCTTT	CASSLGDRVQMNTEAFF
TRBV7-2	-	TRBJ2-3	once	TGTGCCAGCAGCTTTCCGGGGGTTACGCAGTATTTT	CASSFPGVTQYF
TRBV18	-	TRBJ1-1	-	TGTGCCAGCTCACCTAGACAGGTCTCGAACACTGAAGCTTTCTTT	CASSPRQVSNTEAFF
TRBV2	-	TRBJ1-1	-	TGTGCCAGCAGACTGAGGGGGGGGACCACTGAAGCTTTCTTT	CASRLRGGTTEAFF
TRBV7-8	-	TRBJ1-3	-	TGTGCCAGCAGCCCCGAGAGGTCAGGAAACACCATATATTTT	CASSPERSGNTIYF
TRBV28	TRBD1	TRBJ2-2	-	TGTGCCAGCAGTCCATACGGACAGGGGGCGAAGGCCGGGGAGCTGTTTTTT	CASSPYGQGAKAGELFF
TRBV19	TRBD1	TRBJ2-5	-	TGTGCCAGTAACGGCTGGGACAGGGGAAGGGAGACCCAGTACTTC	CASNGWDRGRETQYF
TRBV7-3	TRBD1	TRBJ2-1	-	TGTGCCAGCAGCTTTGGGCAGGGGGCGTACAATGAGCAGTTCTTC	CASSFGQGAYNEQFF
TRBV30	TRBD1	TRBJ1-6	-	TGTGCCTGGAGTGTGGACAGGGTTCGTTCACCCCTCCACTTT	CAWSVDRVRSPLHF
TRBV6-5	TRBD1	TRBJ2-7	-	TGTGCCAGCAGTCCCCGGGACAGGGTCGGCGAGCAGTACTTC	CASSPRDRVGEQYF
TRBV28	-	TRBJ1-1	-	TGTGCCAGCAGTGCGGGGACTTACACTGAAGCTTTCTTT	CASSAGTYTEAFF
TRBV5-4	-	TRBJ1-2	-	TGTGCCAGCAGCTCGACCAGGACAGTTGGCTACACCTTC	CASSSTRTVGYTF
TRBV28	TRBD1	TRBJ1-1	-	TGTGCCAGCAGTTCTACACCCGGGACAGACACTGAAGCTTTCTTT	CASSSTPGTDTEAFF
TRBV7-6	TRBD2	TRBJ2-5	-	TGTGCCAGCAGCCTCGGACTAGCTTTCCAAGAGACCCAGTACTTC	CASSLGLAFQETQYF
TRBV6-5	-	TRBJ2-5	-	TGTGCCAGCAGTTACCTCCGACAGGCCCCGTCAGAGACCCAGTACTTC	CASSYLRQAPSETQYF
TRBV12-5	-	TRBJ2-5	-	TGTGCTAGTGGTACGACTGGAATCCTGGCGGAGACCCAGTACTTC	CASGTTGILAETQYF
TRBV29-1	TRBD2	TRBJ2-3	-	TGCAGCGCCGACCTAGCGGGAGGTGTTCCAGATACGCAGTATTTT	CSADLAGGVPDTQYF
TRBV5-1	-	TRBJ2-2	-	TGCGCCAGCAGCTTCTCCGGGACGAACACCGGGGAGCTGTTTTTT	CASSFSGTNTGELFF
TRBV24-1	-	TRBJ2-7	-	TGTGCCACCAGTGATGTGACAGCTCGAGAGCAGTACTTC	CATSDVTAREQYF
TRBV29-1	TRBD1	TRBJ2-5	-	TGCAGCGTTAAGACAGGGGAAGAGACCCAGTACTTC	CSVKTGEETQYF
TRBV5-1	-	TRBJ1-3	-	TGCGCCAGCGCGACCCAGGCAGGGCCCGCTGGAAACACCATATATTTT	CASATQAGPAGNTIYF
TRBV18	-	TRBJ2-1	-	TGTGCCAGCTCACCCTCTAGACGTGAGCAGTTCTTC	CASSPSRREQFF
TRBV30	-	TRBJ1-1	-	TGTGCCTGGAGGAGAAGCCGGAACACTGAAGCTTTCTTT	CAWRRSRNTEAFF
TRBV12-5	TRBD1	TRBJ1-5	-	TGTGCTAGTGGGACCGGGACAGCCTATAGCAATCAGCCCCAGCATTTT	CASGTGTAYSNQPQHF
TRBV13	TRBD1	TRBJ1-6	-	TGTGCCAGCAGCCTGATGAAGGGGGCATCCTATAATTCACCCCTCCACTTT	CASSLMKGASYNSPLHF
TRBV27	-	TRBJ1-5	few	TGTGCCAGCAGTAACAGGGAGGGTCAGCCCCAGCATTTT	CASSNREGQPQHF
TRBV19	-	TRBJ1-2	-	TGTGCCAGTAGTAAGGGACTCTACTATGGCTACACCTTC	CASSKGLYYGYTF
TRBV7-9	TRBD1	TRBJ1-1	-	TGTGCCGGGCGGAGGGGGCGGGACACTGAAGCTTTCTTT	CAGRRGRDTEAFF
TRBV5-1	TRBD2	TRBJ2-2	-	TGCGCCAGCAGCTTGGTTCGGGGGGCCGGGGAGCTGTTTTTT	CASSLVRGAGELFF
TRBV5-6	TRBD1	TRBJ2-5	-	TGTGCCAGCAGCTCGACAGGGGGAGAGACCCAGTACTTC	CASSSTGGETQYF
TRBV5-6	TRBD1	TRBJ1-2	-	TGTGCCAGCAGCGGCCGGGACAGGGACCATGGCTACACCTTC	CASSGRDRDHGYTF
TRBV11-2	TRBD1	TRBJ2-1	-	TGTGCCAGCAGCTTAGTCCTGAGACAGGGGTCCTACAATGAGCAGTTCTTC	CASSLVLRQGSYNEQFF
TRBV29-1	TRBD1	TRBJ1-1	few	TGCAGCGCTCGAGACAGGGACCAGGGGGAGGCTTTCTTT	CSARDRDQGEAFF
TRBV3-1/TRBV3-2	TRBD2	TRBJ2-5	-	TGTGCCAGCAGCCACCTAGCGGGAGGGCCCTCGCAAGAGACCCAGTACTTC	CASSHLAGGPSQETQYF
TRBV5-4	-	TRBJ1-1	-	TGTGCCAGCAGCTTGGGAGGAGGAGGGACGGGCACTGAAGCTTTCTTT	CASSLGGGGTGTEAFF
TRBV5-5	-	TRBJ2-2	-	TGTGCCAGCAGCTTGTTGGAGGGTGGAACCGGGGAGCTGTTTTTT	CASSLLEGGTGELFF
TRBV18	-	TRBJ2-2	once	TGTGCCAGCTCACAGGGGATAGACACCGGGGAGCTGTTTTTT	CASSQGIDTGELFF
TRBV28	TRBD1	TRBJ2-1	-	TGTGCCAGCAGTTTGCGGGGACAGGGAGCCCATGAGCAGTTCTTC	CASSLRGQGAHEQFF
TRBV20-1	-	TRBJ1-5	-	TGCAGTGCTAGTAGGACAGACCTTAGCAATCAGCCCCAGCATTTT	CSASRTDLSNQPQHF